Listed below are T cell receptor beta chains from one sample, sequenced in a study of shared clonotypes between healthy human individuals. Libraries were prepared by immunoSEQ multiplex PCR; TCRdb keeps only in-frame clonotypes and omits some of them. The sample carries over 1.4 million clones, around 97% recorded once. The sequenced sample was naive CD4+ T cells sorted from blood. These receptor sequences come from a man between 25 and 39 years old in good health. Each CDR3 is given with its conserved first and last residue. The order of the fields is V gene, D gene, clone size, J gene, CDR3 DNA, CDR3 protein. The D gene is left open where the match is weak. Clone size appears in some rows only: once, few, many, or a class for an expanded clone.

TRBV28,NA,NA,TRBJ2-3,TGTGCCAGCAGTTTGGGGAGTGGTAGCGGCACAGATACGCAGTATTTT,CASSLGSGSGTDTQYF
TRBV18,TRBD1,NA,TRBJ2-3,TGTGCCAGCTCGATGGGACAGGAACCAGATACGCAGTATTTT,CASSMGQEPDTQYF
TRBV16,NA,NA,TRBJ1-1,TGTGCCAGCAGCCAATCGGGGGTGAACACTGAAGCTTTCTTT,CASSQSGVNTEAFF
TRBV4-3,NA,NA,TRBJ2-7,TGCGCCAGCAGCCTAGAACTCGACTCCTACGAGCAGTACTTC,CASSLELDSYEQYF
TRBV9,NA,few,TRBJ1-3,TGTGCCAGCAGCGTAGCTTCCGGGAACACCATATATTTT,CASSVASGNTIYF
TRBV11-2,NA,NA,TRBJ2-7,TGTGCCAGCATATGGGAGTGGGCGGGGGAGCAGTACTTC,CASIWEWAGEQYF
TRBV5-4,TRBD1,NA,TRBJ2-7,TGTGCCAGCAGCGCGCGACAGGGGGCGAACGAGCAGTACTTC,CASSARQGANEQYF
TRBV13,TRBD1,NA,TRBJ2-7,TGTGCCAGCAGCTCCACAGGGGGAGGTTACGAGCAGTACTTC,CASSSTGGGYEQYF
TRBV2,TRBD2,NA,TRBJ2-3,TGTGCCAGCAGTGTGATAGGACTAGCGGGGTCAGATACGCAGTATTTT,CASSVIGLAGSDTQYF
TRBV14,TRBD2,NA,TRBJ2-1,TGTGCCAGCAGCCAACGTGCTAGCGGCCTTGACAATGAGCAGTTCTTC,CASSQRASGLDNEQFF
TRBV5-1,NA,NA,TRBJ2-5,TGCGCCAGCAGCTCCGACACCTTTGACCAAGAGACCCAGTACTTC,CASSSDTFDQETQYF
TRBV28,NA,NA,TRBJ2-7,TGTGCCAGCAGCCCAACCGGACAGAGCTCCTACGAGCAGTACTTC,CASSPTGQSSYEQYF
TRBV9,NA,NA,TRBJ1-5,TGTGCCAGCAGCGTAGAAGAATTTTCGCCCCAGCATTTT,CASSVEEFSPQHF
TRBV5-4,TRBD2,NA,TRBJ2-7,TGTGCCAGCAGCTCTGAACTAGCGGACTACGAGCAGTACTTC,CASSSELADYEQYF
TRBV6-1,NA,NA,TRBJ2-1,TGTGCCAGCAGTGTTGACTTGATCAATGAGCAGTTCTTC,CASSVDLINEQFF
TRBV5-1,TRBD1,NA,TRBJ2-2,TGCGCCAGCAGCTCCGGGACAGGCCGGAGAAAGCTGTTTTTT,CASSSGTGRRKLFF
TRBV6-1,TRBD1,NA,TRBJ2-5,TGTGCCAGCAAGGGGACAGGGAACCAAGAGACCCAGTACTTC,CASKGTGNQETQYF
TRBV7-6,TRBD1,once,TRBJ1-3,TGTGCCAGCAGCAAGGGACAGACTGGAAACACCATATATTTT,CASSKGQTGNTIYF
TRBV5-5,NA,NA,TRBJ1-2,TGTGCCAGCAGCTTTGGCAGGGGCTATGGCTACACCTTC,CASSFGRGYGYTF
TRBV19,TRBD1,NA,TRBJ2-7,TGTGCCAGTAGCGCTAGGCAGACAGGGCGATCCTACGAGCAGTACTTC,CASSARQTGRSYEQYF
TRBV11-2,NA,once,TRBJ2-7,TGTGCCGGGCTTAGGGGGGCTGAGCAGTACTTC,CAGLRGAEQYF
TRBV7-8,TRBD2,NA,TRBJ2-7,TGTGCCAGCAGCTTAGGGAGACTAGCGGGATTCCACGAGCAGTACTTC,CASSLGRLAGFHEQYF
TRBV18,NA,NA,TRBJ2-2,TGTGCCAGCTCACCAATTAGGAAGACATATAACACCGGGGAGCTGTTTTTT,CASSPIRKTYNTGELFF
TRBV5-8,TRBD1,once,TRBJ1-4,TGTGCCAGCAGCTTCCGGGGACAGGGCGGCGAAAAACTGTTTTTT,CASSFRGQGGEKLFF
TRBV5-5,TRBD1,NA,TRBJ1-5,TGTGCCAGCAGCCCTGTGGGACAGGGCAATCAGCCCCAGCATTTT,CASSPVGQGNQPQHF
TRBV5-4,NA,NA,TRBJ1-2,TGTGCCAGCAGCTCCGAGGAGTATGGCTACACCTTC,CASSSEEYGYTF
TRBV4-1,NA,NA,TRBJ2-7,TGCGCCAGCAGCCAAGTGGGGACCTACGAGCAGTACTTC,CASSQVGTYEQYF
TRBV28,NA,NA,TRBJ1-1,TGTGCCAGCACTGTCGCGAGGAAGAACACTGAAGCTTTCTTT,CASTVARKNTEAFF
TRBV18,NA,NA,TRBJ2-7,TGTGCCAGCTCACCACTCCGGGACGAGCAGTACTTC,CASSPLRDEQYF
TRBV7-7,TRBD2,NA,TRBJ2-1,TGTGCCAGCAGCTTTAGGCGGGGGAATGAGCAGTTCTTC,CASSFRRGNEQFF
TRBV19,NA,NA,TRBJ2-7,TGTGCCAGTAGTATAGACTCCTACGAGCAGTACTTC,CASSIDSYEQYF
TRBV10-3,NA,NA,TRBJ2-1,TGTGCCAGCGGTTACGGGAACACCCTGGGTAATGAGCAGTTCTTC,CASGYGNTLGNEQFF
TRBV10-3,NA,NA,TRBJ2-2,TGTGCCATGGGAGGGACAGTGGACACCGGGGAGCTGTTTTTT,CAMGGTVDTGELFF
TRBV2,NA,NA,TRBJ2-7,TGTGCCAGCAGTGACTACGGACCCTACGAGCAGTACTTC,CASSDYGPYEQYF
TRBV6-5,NA,NA,TRBJ1-5,TGTGCCAGCAGTTACTCGAAGTCGTCGGGGCCCCAGCATTTT,CASSYSKSSGPQHF
TRBV29-1,TRBD1,NA,TRBJ2-3,TGCAGCGTTGAATATGGGACAGGGGACACAGATACGCAGTATTTT,CSVEYGTGDTDTQYF
TRBV9,TRBD2,NA,TRBJ2-1,TGTGCCAGCAGCGCCCACCGACTAGCTGGGGGCAATGAGCAGTTCTTC,CASSAHRLAGGNEQFF
TRBV7-9,NA,NA,TRBJ2-6,TGTGCCAGCAGCTTAGAAGGGAGTGGGGCCAACGTCCTGACTTTC,CASSLEGSGANVLTF
TRBV28,NA,NA,TRBJ1-2,TGTGCCAGCCTGGACCCGTTCTATGGCTACACCTTC,CASLDPFYGYTF
TRBV7-9,TRBD1,NA,TRBJ1-3,TGTGCCAGCAGCTTAGGGGCTGTTCGGCAGGGGGATCGTGGAAACACCATATATTTT,CASSLGAVRQGDRGNTIYF